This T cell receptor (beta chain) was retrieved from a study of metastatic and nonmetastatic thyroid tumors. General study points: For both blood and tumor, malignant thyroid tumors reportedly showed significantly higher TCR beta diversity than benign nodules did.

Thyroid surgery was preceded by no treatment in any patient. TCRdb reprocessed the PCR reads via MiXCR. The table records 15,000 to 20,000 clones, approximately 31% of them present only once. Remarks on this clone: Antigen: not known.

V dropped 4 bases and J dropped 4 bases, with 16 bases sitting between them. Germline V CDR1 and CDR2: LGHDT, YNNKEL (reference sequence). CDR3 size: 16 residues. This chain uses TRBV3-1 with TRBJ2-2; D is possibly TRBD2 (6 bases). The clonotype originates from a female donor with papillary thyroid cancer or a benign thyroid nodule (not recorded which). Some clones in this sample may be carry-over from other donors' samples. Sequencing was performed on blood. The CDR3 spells CASSPGAGRLTGELFF. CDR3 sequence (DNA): TGTGCCAGCAGCCCCGGGGCGGGGCGCCTCACCGGGGAGCTGTTTTTT.